The entry below gives a single T cell receptor (beta chain) sequence along with its context. The data derive from a study of blood T cell repertoires in COVID-19. V lost 0 bases and J lost 4, with 17 bases in between. The CDR3 is 17 amino acids. Per the germline V gene, CDR1 is SGHRS and CDR2 is YFSETQ. Cohorts were based on clinical histories the participants reported. Study processing details: Reference gene primers were amplified, and this amplification served to estimate nucleated cell counts. The table came from immunoSEQ multiplex PCR; TCRdb's copy has only in-frame clones and leaves some out. The V and J calls and the clone size are those of that table, but D and trimming were determined from the DNA. The sample shows 140,000 to 150,000 clones, 84% of them seen only once.

The chain uses TRBV5-1 and TRBJ2-4, with D possibly matching TRBD2 (7 bases). This clonotype was sampled from a woman between 50 and 59 years old with acute COVID-19. Sequencing input: PBMCs or T cells enriched from blood (not recorded which). Written as DNA, the CDR3 is TGCGCCAGCAGCTTGGGGCTGGGGGGGCCCCCTAAAAACATTCAGTACTTC. Amino acids: CASSLGLGGPPKNIQYF. The full variable domain, its missing parts supplied by reference TRBV5-1 and TRBJ2-4, is KAGVTQTPRYLIKTRGQQVTLSCSPISGHRSVSWYQQTPGQGLQFLFEYFSETQRNKGNFPGRFSGRQFSNSRSEMNVSTLELGDSALYLCASSLGLGGPPKNIQYFGAGTRLSVL.